Here is one TCR beta chain with its context. Its antigen is unknown. These data belong to a study of T cell responses to AZD1222 COVID-19 vaccine. This CDR3 contains 14 residues. The germline CDR1 and CDR2 sequences are LGHNA and YNFKEQ. The ends lost 3 bases at V and 5 bases at J; junction bases unmatched: 1. Findings and caveats of the study: Vaccine-related CD4 TCRs covered spike, predominating at 160-218 and 743-854. A rise in Spike-specific TCR breadth and depth followed two AZD1222 doses.

The repertoire was sequenced with immunoSEQ multiplex PCR; TCRdb's copy has only in-frame clones and lacks some. There are roughly 93,000 clones in the sample; 80% to 90% occur only once, and 1.5% to 2% lies in the top ten. The TCR sequence derives from an adult in good health. The J gene is TRBJ2-3, the V gene TRBV4-2; 11 bases match TRBD2. Sample: peripheral blood, taken on day 0 of AZD1222 vaccination. CDR3 sequence reads: CASSHGTSGDTQYF. The DNA of the CDR3 is TGTGCCAGCAGCCACGGGACTAGCGGAGATACGCAGTATTTT.